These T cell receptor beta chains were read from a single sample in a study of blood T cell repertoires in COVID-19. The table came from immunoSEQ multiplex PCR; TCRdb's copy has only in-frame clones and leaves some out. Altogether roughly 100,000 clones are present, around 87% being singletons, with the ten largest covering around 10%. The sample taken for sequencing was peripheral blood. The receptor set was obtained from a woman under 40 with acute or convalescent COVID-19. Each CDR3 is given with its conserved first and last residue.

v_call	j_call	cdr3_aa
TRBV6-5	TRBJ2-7	CASSYSSSYEQYF
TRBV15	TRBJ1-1	CATSRGLTGVYTEAFF
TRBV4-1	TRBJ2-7	CASSQETSGGALTYEQYF
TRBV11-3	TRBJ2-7	CASSSFGGTSASYEQYF
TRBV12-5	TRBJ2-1	CASVGDSYNEQFF
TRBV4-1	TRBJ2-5	CASSQVTSGTFQETQYF
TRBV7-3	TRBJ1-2	CASSFSTQGNYGYTF
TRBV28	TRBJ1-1	CASSLVGENTEAFF
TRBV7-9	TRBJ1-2	CASSLAQGADGYTF
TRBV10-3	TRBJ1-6	CAISGQSPGTNSPLHF
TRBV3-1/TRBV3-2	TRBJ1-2	CASLQRGTSRDYGYTF
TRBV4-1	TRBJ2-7	CASSHRDTSYEQYF
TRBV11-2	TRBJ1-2	CASTARDRGGYGYTF